The T cell receptor beta chain under discussion was sequenced for a study of blood T cell repertoires in COVID-19. Study as a whole: Both acute and convalescent COVID-19 samples were obtained from the United States, Italy and Spain. Sources were T cells, B-cell-depleted T cells, or PBMCs; the material itself was cDNA or gDNA.

The germline V gene has CDR1 LNHDA and CDR2 SQIVND (reference sequence). This CDR3 contains 13 residues. The germline V and J ends were trimmed by 8 bases and 6 bases, with 14 bases remaining between them. While infection was still active, Seattle patients were enrolled and then followed longitudinally. As processed by the authors: Reference gene primer amplification gave nucleated cell count estimates. Sequenced by immunoSEQ multiplex PCR; TCRdb stores in-frame clones only, minus some. V and J calls plus clone size are reproduced from that table; the DNA served to infer D and trimming. The data hold under 350,000 clones, with 89% observed a single time.

The chain is built from TRBV19 and TRBJ1-5; D not resolved. This clonotype originated in a woman aged 25 to 39 with COVID-19, enrolled during active disease. Material for sequencing was peripheral blood. CDR3 in DNA: TGTGCCAGTTATGAGGGTTTGGGTCAGCCCCAGCATTTT. Translated, it gives CASYEGLGQPQHF.